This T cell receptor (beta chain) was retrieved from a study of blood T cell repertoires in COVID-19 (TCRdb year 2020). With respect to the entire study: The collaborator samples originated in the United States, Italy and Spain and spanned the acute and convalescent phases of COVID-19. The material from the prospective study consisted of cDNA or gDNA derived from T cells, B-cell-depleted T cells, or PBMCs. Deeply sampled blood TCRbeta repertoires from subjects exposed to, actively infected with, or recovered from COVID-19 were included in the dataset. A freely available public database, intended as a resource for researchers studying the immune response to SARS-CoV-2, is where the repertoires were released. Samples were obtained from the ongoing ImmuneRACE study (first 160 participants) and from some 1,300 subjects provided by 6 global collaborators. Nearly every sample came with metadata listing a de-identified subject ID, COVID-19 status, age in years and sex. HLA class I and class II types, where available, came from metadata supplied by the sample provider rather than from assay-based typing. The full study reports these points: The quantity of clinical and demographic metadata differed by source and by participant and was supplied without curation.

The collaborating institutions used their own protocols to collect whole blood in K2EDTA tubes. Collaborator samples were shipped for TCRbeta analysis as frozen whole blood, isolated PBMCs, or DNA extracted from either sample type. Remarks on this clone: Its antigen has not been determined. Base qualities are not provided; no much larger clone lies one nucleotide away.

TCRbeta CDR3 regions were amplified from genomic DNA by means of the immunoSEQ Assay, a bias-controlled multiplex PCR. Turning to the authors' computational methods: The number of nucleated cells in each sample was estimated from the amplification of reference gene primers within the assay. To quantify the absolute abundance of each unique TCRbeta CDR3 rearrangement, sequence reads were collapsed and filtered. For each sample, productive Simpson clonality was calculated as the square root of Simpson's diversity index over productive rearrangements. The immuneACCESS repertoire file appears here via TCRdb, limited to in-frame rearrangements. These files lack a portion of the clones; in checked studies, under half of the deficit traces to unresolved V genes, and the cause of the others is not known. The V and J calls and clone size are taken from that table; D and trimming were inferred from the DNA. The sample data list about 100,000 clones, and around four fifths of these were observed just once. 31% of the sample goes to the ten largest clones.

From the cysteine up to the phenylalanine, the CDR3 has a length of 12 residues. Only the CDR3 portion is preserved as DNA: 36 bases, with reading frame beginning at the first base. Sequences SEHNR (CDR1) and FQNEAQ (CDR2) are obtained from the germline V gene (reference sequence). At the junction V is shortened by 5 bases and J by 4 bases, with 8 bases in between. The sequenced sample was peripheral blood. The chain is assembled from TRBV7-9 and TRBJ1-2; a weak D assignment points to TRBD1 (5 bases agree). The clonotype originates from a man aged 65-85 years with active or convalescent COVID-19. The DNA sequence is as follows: TGTGCCAGCAGCCCAGACAGCTATGGCTACACCTTC. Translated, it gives CASSPDSYGYTF.